Following are 27 T cell receptor beta chains from one sample sequenced in a study of T cell responses to AZD1222 COVID-19 vaccine (dated by TCRdb to about 2021). Libraries were built with the immunoSEQ multiplex PCR assay. TCRdb holds this immuneACCESS table with in-frame rearrangements only. Some clones are missing; in checked studies, unresolved V genes explain under half, and the rest has no known cause. The sample table contains about 110,000 clones; only one count was recorded for 70% to 90% of them. Of the sample, around 3.2% falls within the top ten clones. Reading the label with the study, this specimen's time point is: baseline before first vaccination. The starting material was peripheral blood, obtained on day 0 of AZD1222 vaccination. The receptors derive from an adult in good health.

CDR3 sequence (DNA): TGTGCCAGCAGTTTGGATGGTGGTCAGCCCCAGCATTTT. Encoded protein: CASSLDGGQPQHF. J is TRBJ1-5 and V is TRBV6-9; no definite D call. Germline-derived CDR1 and CDR2 are MNHGY and SVAAGI. CDR3 length equals 13 residues. V lost 4 bases and J 6 bases, leaving 10 bases between the germline ends.

This clone was observed once. V gene TRBV7-3 combines with J gene TRBJ2-1, with a weak D call TRBD2 (6 bases). Germline lookup yields CDR1 SGHTA and CDR2 FQGTGA. V lost 5 bases and J 2 bases, leaving 13 bases between the germline ends. This CDR3 is 15 amino acids long. The CDR3 nucleotides read TGTGCCAGCAGCAAGGGTAGCGGTCCCTACAATGAGCAGTTCTTC. It yields the protein CASSKGSGPYNEQFF.

This chain connects TRBV4-2 to TRBJ1-6; possible D gene TRBD1, 6 bases. Trimming took 1 base from V and 8 from J, leaving 9 bases between them. Per germline, CDR1 LGHNA and CDR2 YNFKEQ. This CDR3 region has 14 residues. In nucleotides, the CDR3 is TGTGCCAGCAGCCAAGGAGGGGGTGATTCACCCCTCCACTTT. Its translation: CASSQGGGDSPLHF.

A few counts support this clone. The chain employs TRBV6-1 and TRBJ2-1, with 11 bases that match TRBD2. Trimming at V came to 6 bases and at J to 2 bases, leaving 6 bases not matched to a gene. CDR1 MNHNS and CDR2 SASEGT come from the germline V gene. There are 16 residues in the CDR3. The CDR3 DNA reads TGTGCCAGCAGGGAACTAGCGGGGGCGACCTACAATGAGCAGTTCTTC. It encodes CASRELAGATYNEQFF.

This chain joins TRBV6-4 and TRBJ2-1, with 8 bases that match TRBD1. The CDR3 totals 14 residues. Germline CDR1 is MRHNA and CDR2 is SNTAGT. Unmatched junction bases numbered 6, after V lost 2 bases and J lost 9 bases. The CDR3 spells CASSDPVRGREQFF. The CDR3 DNA follows: TGTGCCAGCAGTGACCCGGTCAGGGGGCGTGAGCAGTTCTTC.

V gene TRBV11-2 combines with J gene TRBJ2-3; 7 bases line up with TRBD2. This CDR3 region has 14 residues. The junction had 3 bases not matched to a gene; V was cut back by 1 base and J by 5 bases. Germline V gene sequence: CDR1 SGHAT, CDR2 FQNNGV. The CDR3 loop reads CASSLGGGRDTQYF. Written as DNA, the CDR3 is TGTGCCAGCAGCTTAGGGGGCGGGAGAGATACGCAGTATTTT.

The chain carries TRBV5-1 and TRBJ1-6, with TRBD1 matching 8 bases. Germline trimming cut 4 bases from V and 6 bases from J; bases unmatched to any gene: 9. Germline-derived CDR1 and CDR2 are SGHRS and YFSETQ. CDR3 length: 16 residues. Here the CDR3 reads CASSPELGQVNSPLHF. The CDR3 bases are TGCGCCAGCAGCCCAGAGCTGGGACAGGTTAATTCACCCCTCCACTTT.

The CDR3 nucleotides read TGTGCCAGCAGTCCAAGGGGAGAGTCTAACTATGGCTACACCTTC. Its translation is CASSPRGESNYGYTF. The chain uses TRBV6-4 and TRBJ1-2; weak D call: TRBD1 (5 bases). This CDR3 region has 15 residues. Per germline, CDR1 MRHNA and CDR2 SNTAGT. Trimming took off 5 bases at V and 0 bases at J, with 13 bases between the two ends.

In this sample, this clone turned up once. The rearrangement uses TRBV3-1 (or the pseudogene TRBV3-2) and TRBJ1-2; D ambiguous. The germline gives CDR1 LGHDT, CDR2 YNNKEL (reference sequence). CDR3 length: 11 amino acids. V was clipped by 0 bases and J by 7 bases, with 3 bases between them. CDR3 protein: CASSQDIGYTF. The CDR3 nucleotides read TGTGCCAGCAGCCAAGATATTGGCTACACCTTC.

The V call is TRBV11-2, the J call TRBJ2-7; 12 positions agree with TRBD2. This CDR3 has 15 amino acids. J gave up 4 bases and V 5 bases, and 6 bases lay outside the gene matches. Germline V lookup: CDR1 SGHAT, CDR2 FQNNGV. The CDR3 nucleotides read TGTGCCAGCAGCGCGCGACTAGCGGGGGAGTACGAGCAGTACTTC. Encoded protein: CASSARLAGEYEQYF.

The V and J genes are TRBV28 and TRBJ2-3; D may be TRBD1 or TRBD2 (6 bases each). V was shortened by 2 bases and J by 1 base, with 13 bases between the two germline ends. The CDR3 extends over 16 amino acids. Germline CDR1 is MDHEN and CDR2 is SYDVKM. Here the CDR3 DNA reads TGTGCCAGCAGTTTAAGAAGGGGGGCAGGCACAGATACGCAGTATTTT. It is translated as CASSLRRGAGTDTQYF.

This chain uses TRBV12-3 or TRBV12-4 with TRBJ1-1; D is perhaps TRBD1 (5 bases). This CDR3 has 12 amino acids. V dropped 7 bases and J dropped 4 bases, with 10 bases sitting between them. The CDR3, as DNA: TGTGCCAGCACCGATGGGGGCACTGAAGCTTTCTTT. This gives the protein CASTDGGTEAFF.

This sequence joins TRBV19 and TRBJ1-2, with 11 bases matching TRBD1. Germline-derived CDR1 and CDR2 are LNHDA and SQIVND (reference sequence). V dropped 4 bases and J dropped 4; count of bases not matched to a gene: 5. The CDR3 runs to 15 residues. The CDR3 region has the DNA TGTGCCAGTAGTACGGGACAGGGGGTTGTCTATGGCTACACCTTC. Translated: CASSTGQGVVYGYTF.

The chain links TRBV3-1 (or the pseudogene TRBV3-2) to TRBJ2-2; 8 positions agree with TRBD2. CDR3 length: 15 residues. Germline V CDR1 and CDR2: LGHDT, YNNKEL (reference sequence). J lost 7 bases, V lost 0 bases, and 4 bases had no gene match. CDR3 sequence reads: CASSQETSGIGELFF. The CDR3 DNA reads TGTGCCAGCAGCCAAGAAACTAGCGGTATCGGGGAGCTGTTTTTT.

The rearrangement joins TRBV14 to TRBJ2-7; D unresolved. The CDR3 is made up of 14 amino acids. Trimming cost V 0 bases and J 4 bases, with 10 bases left between them. The germline CDR1 and CDR2 sequences are SGHDN and FVKESK. The DNA of the CDR3 is TGTGCCAGCAGCCAAGATCTCGGCGGTTACGAGCAGTACTTC. Translating it yields CASSQDLGGYEQYF.

The chain is built from TRBV11-1 and TRBJ2-1, with TRBD2 as a possible D gene (5 bases). Between the trimmed V and J ends, which lost 5 bases and 5 bases, there was a span of 16 bases. This CDR3 comprises 15 residues. Germline V gene sequence: CDR1 SGHAT, CDR2 FQDESV (reference sequence). The CDR3 reads CASSNSAQINNEQFF. DNA for the CDR3: TGTGCCAGCAGCAATAGCGCGCAAATCAACAATGAGCAGTTCTTC.

This clone occurred a few times. The chain carries TRBV7-2 and TRBJ1-1; TRBD1 might be the D (6 bases). This CDR3 comprises 18 residues. V lost 2 bases and J lost 0, with 19 bases in between. Per germline, CDR1 SGHTA and CDR2 FQGNSA. The CDR3 nucleotides read TGTGCCAGCAGCTTAAGGGGAAGTGGGGGGCCCCTGAACACTGAAGCTTTCTTT. Amino acid sequence: CASSLRGSGGPLNTEAFF.

V usage is TRBV18 and J usage is TRBJ2-7; no clear D. Trimming removed 2 bases from V and 3 bases from J, with 5 bases in between. The CDR3 is 12 amino acids. Germline lookup yields CDR1 KGHSH and CDR2 LQKENI. The CDR3 DNA follows: TGTGCCAGCTCACCAGGCAGCTACGAGCAGTACTTC. Its translation: CASSPGSYEQYF.

The rearrangement joins TRBV28 to TRBJ1-5, with D possibly matching TRBD1 (5 bases). This CDR3 has 14 residues. Germline V gene lookup returns CDR1 MDHEN and CDR2 SYDVKM. Trimming stripped 6 bases from V and 2 bases from J, with 11 bases between. CDR3 DNA: TGTGCCAGCAGGGTAGACAGACGCAATCAGCCCCAGCATTTT. This gives the protein CASRVDRRNQPQHF. The complete variable domain, with remaining parts taken from reference TRBV28 and TRBJ1-5, reads DVKVTQSSRYLVKRTGEKVFLECVQDMDHENMFWYRQDPGLGLRLIYFSYDVKMKEKGDIPEGYSVSREKKERFSLILESASTNQTSMYLCASRVDRRNQPQHFGDGTRLSIL.

The gene calls are TRBV5-1 and TRBJ2-7; 7 bases fit TRBD2. V lost 4 bases, J lost 2 bases, and 9 bases stayed unmatched. Germline CDR1 SGHRS, CDR2 YFSETQ. The CDR3 is 15 amino acids. CDR3 residues: CASSRGRGGPYEQYF. The DNA of the CDR3 is TGCGCCAGCAGCCGGGGGAGGGGAGGTCCCTACGAGCAGTACTTC. Looking up the rest from reference TRBV5-1 and TRBJ2-7 gives the full variable domain: KAGVTQTPRYLIKTRGQQVTLSCSPISGHRSVSWYQQTPGQGLQFLFEYFSETQRNKGNFPGRFSGRQFSNSRSEMNVSTLELGDSALYLCASSRGRGGPYEQYFGPGTRLTVT.

In its sample, this clone was seen once. This sequence joins TRBV9 and TRBJ2-5; perhaps D is TRBD1 or TRBD2 (5 bases each). Germline V CDR1 and CDR2: SGDLS, YYNGEE. The CDR3 consists of 15 residues. V lost 0 bases and J 5 bases, leaving 14 bases between the germline ends. The CDR3 loop reads CASSVGDPTGETQYF. The CDR3 DNA sequence: TGTGCCAGCAGCGTAGGGGACCCCACGGGGGAGACCCAGTACTTC.

The J gene is TRBJ2-3, the V gene TRBV3-1 (or the pseudogene TRBV3-2), with D uncertain. V was trimmed by 1 base and J by 6 bases, leaving 8 bases between them. CDR3 length: 13 residues. Per germline, CDR1 LGHDT and CDR2 YNNKEL (reference sequence). CDR3 in amino acids: CASSQVPEDTQYF. The CDR3 DNA is TGTGCCAGCAGCCAAGTACCGGAGGATACGCAGTATTTT.

In its sample, this clone was seen a few times. The chain couples TRBV30 to TRBJ1-2, with D uncertain. V lost 2 bases and J lost 1, with 8 bases in between. Germline V gene data show CDR1 as GTSNPN and CDR2 as SVGIG (reference sequence). CDR3 size: 13 residues. The CDR3 reads CAWSLGINYGYTF. The CDR3 DNA reads as TGTGCCTGGAGTCTCGGGATTAACTATGGCTACACCTTC.

The chain combines TRBV5-1 with TRBJ2-7; 7 nucleotides agree with TRBD1. Trimming took 3 bases from V and 7 from J; bases not matched to a gene: 19. From germline, CDR1 is SGHRS and CDR2 YFSETQ. The CDR3 is 17 residues long. Here the CDR3 DNA reads TGCGCCAGCAGCTGGCGGCCTTCCGGGACAGAATCGGCAGAGCAGTACTTC. As protein: CASSWRPSGTESAEQYF. Full variable domain (missing parts from reference TRBV5-1 and TRBJ2-7): KAGVTQTPRYLIKTRGQQVTLSCSPISGHRSVSWYQQTPGQGLQFLFEYFSETQRNKGNFPGRFSGRQFSNSRSEMNVSTLELGDSALYLCASSWRPSGTESAEQYFGPGTRLTVT.

The rearrangement links TRBV15 to TRBJ1-5, with no clear D. The germline V and J ends were trimmed by 3 bases and 3 bases, with 6 bases remaining between them. The germline CDR1 and CDR2 sequences are LNHNV and YYDKDF (reference sequence). The CDR3 runs to 13 residues. The CDR3 region has the DNA TGTGCCACCAGCAGGGCCTCCAATCAGCCCCAGCATTTT. Protein product: CATSRASNQPQHF.

The chain links TRBV28 to TRBJ2-1; maybe TRBD1 (5 bases). V shed 2 bases and J shed 4 bases, with 12 bases lying between them. The CDR3 length is 15 residues. The V gene's germline CDR1 is MDHEN and CDR2 SYDVKM. CDR3 region: CASSLKGIRYNEQFF. The DNA of the CDR3 is TGTGCCAGCAGTTTAAAGGGGATTAGGTACAATGAGCAGTTCTTC.

The V call is TRBV9, the J call TRBJ1-5; D is uncertain. V lost 0 bases and J 4 bases, leaving 8 bases between the germline ends. Germline assignment: CDR1 SGDLS and CDR2 YYNGEE. CDR3 size: 14 residues. CDR3 nucleotides: TGTGCCAGCAGCGTAGAGGCTGCTAATCAGCCCCAGCATTTT. This sequence encodes CASSVEAANQPQHF.